The rows below give T cell receptor beta chains drawn from one sample of a study of blood T cell repertoires in COVID-19. Generated by immunoSEQ multiplex PCR, the TCRdb table keeps only in-frame clones and is missing some. Found here are roughly 100,000 clones, 85% of them singletons; the top ten hold around 4%. The material sequenced was peripheral blood. These receptors were collected from a man aged 45-65 years with acute or convalescent COVID-19. CDR3s include the opening cysteine and the closing phenylalanine or tryptophan. The D gene is left open where the match is weak. Size tells how often a clone was seen (once, few, many) or the class of an expanded clone, and some rows leave it out.

size,D,V,J,CDR3,DNA
-,-,TRBV18,TRBJ1-3,CASSPPASSGNTIYF,TGTGCCAGCTCACCACCGGCTAGCTCTGGAAACACCATATATTTT
-,-,TRBV5-6,TRBJ1-6,CASSSSLEGNSPLHF,TGTGCCAGCAGCTCCAGCCTGGAGGGGAATTCACCCCTCCACTTT
-,TRBD2,TRBV3-1/TRBV3-2,TRBJ2-5,CASSLARGGTQYF,TGTGCCAGCAGCCTTGCGCGGGGGGGGACCCAGTACTTC
-,TRBD1,TRBV9,TRBJ1-5,CASSKGQGAYQPQHF,TGTGCCAGCAGCAAAGGACAGGGGGCGTATCAGCCCCAGCATTTT
-,-,TRBV12-5,TRBJ1-2,CASGPKGSAF,TGTGCTAGTGGTCCGAAGGGGTCAGCCTTC
-,-,TRBV18,TRBJ2-7,CASSASSNWAHEQYF,TGTGCCAGCTCAGCCTCGTCGAACTGGGCCCACGAGCAGTACTTC
-,-,TRBV10-3,TRBJ2-3,CAIAAQESTDTQYF,TGTGCCATCGCGGCACAGGAAAGCACAGATACGCAGTATTTT
-,TRBD1,TRBV19,TRBJ2-3,CASSTATGVAYDTQYF,TGTGCCAGTAGTACGGCGACAGGGGTCGCCTACGATACGCAGTATTTT
-,-,TRBV19,TRBJ2-3,CASRNPGSTDTQYF,TGTGCCAGTAGAAATCCAGGGAGCACAGATACGCAGTATTTT
-,TRBD1,TRBV5-4,TRBJ1-4,CASSLKTGSNEKLFF,TGTGCCAGCAGCTTGAAGACAGGGTCTAATGAAAAACTGTTTTTT
-,-,TRBV18,TRBJ1-2,CASSPRDIEINYGYTF,TGTGCCAGCTCACCGAGGGACATCGAAATCAACTATGGCTACACCTTC
-,TRBD2,TRBV19,TRBJ2-1,CATSEASGRNEQFF,TGTGCCACCAGTGAAGCTAGCGGGAGGAATGAGCAGTTCTTC
-,TRBD2,TRBV4-1,TRBJ2-7,CASSRPGLAVYEQYF,TGCGCCAGCAGCCGGCCGGGACTAGCCGTATACGAGCAGTACTTC
-,-,TRBV19,TRBJ2-1,CASSGQLYNEQFF,TGTGCCAGTAGTGGGCAGCTGTACAATGAGCAGTTCTTC
once,TRBD2,TRBV10-2,TRBJ2-1,CASSEQRGSSYNEQFF,TGCGCCAGCAGTGAACAGCGGGGGAGCTCCTACAATGAGCAGTTCTTC
few,-,TRBV6-5,TRBJ1-5,CASSSTGIINQPQHF,TGTGCCAGCAGCTCCACAGGGATTATAAATCAGCCCCAGCATTTT
-,-,TRBV6-5,TRBJ1-5,CATSGAGSVYQPQHF,TGTGCCACGTCAGGGGCAGGGTCAGTCTATCAGCCCCAGCATTTT
-,-,TRBV5-6,TRBJ1-1,CASSFLQGYPEAFF,TGTGCCAGCAGCTTCCTTCAGGGGTATCCTGAAGCTTTCTTT
few,-,TRBV30,TRBJ1-4,CAWSLTRGGLFF,TGTGCCTGGAGCCTAACCAGGGGCGGACTGTTTTTT
once,TRBD2,TRBV9,TRBJ2-2,CASSLSGGAGNTGELFF,TGTGCCAGCAGTCTTAGCGGGGGGGCCGGGAACACCGGGGAGCTGTTTTTT